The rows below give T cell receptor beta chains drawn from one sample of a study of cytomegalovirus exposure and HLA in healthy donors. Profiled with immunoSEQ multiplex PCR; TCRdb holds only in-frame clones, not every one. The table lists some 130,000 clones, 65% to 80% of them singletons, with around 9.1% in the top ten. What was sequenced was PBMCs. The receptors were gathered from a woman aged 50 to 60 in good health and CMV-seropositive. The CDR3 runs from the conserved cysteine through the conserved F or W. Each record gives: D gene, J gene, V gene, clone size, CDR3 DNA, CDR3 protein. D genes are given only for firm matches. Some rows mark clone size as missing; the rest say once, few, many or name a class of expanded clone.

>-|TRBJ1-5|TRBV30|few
TGTGCCTGGAGTGTTGCAGTCAATCAGCCCCAGCATTTT
CAWSVAVNQPQHF
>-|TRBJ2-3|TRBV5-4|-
TGTGCCAGCAGCACCGACAGTAGAGACGGTGTTTTT
CASSTDSRDGVF
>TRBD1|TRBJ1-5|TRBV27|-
TGTGCCAGCAGTATCGGGACAGGGGGTTCTCAGCCCCAGCATTTT
CASSIGTGGSQPQHF
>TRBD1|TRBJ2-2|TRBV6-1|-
TGTGCCAGCAGTGAAGTATGGCGAACAGGGGACGGGGAGCTGTTTTTT
CASSEVWRTGDGELFF
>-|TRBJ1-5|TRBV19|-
TGTGCCAGTAGTATAACGGGTTATAGCAATCAGCCCCAGCATTTT
CASSITGYSNQPQHF
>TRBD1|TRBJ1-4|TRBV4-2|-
TGTGCCAGCAGCCATATTAGAGGGCAGGGGGATGAAAAACTGTTTTTT
CASSHIRGQGDEKLFF
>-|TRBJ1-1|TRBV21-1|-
TGTGCCAGCAGCAATAATGGGACAATCACTGAAGCTTTCTTT
CASSNNGTITEAFF
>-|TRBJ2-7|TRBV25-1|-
TGTGCCAGCAGTGATTTTAATACCTACGAGCAGTACTTC
CASSDFNTYEQYF
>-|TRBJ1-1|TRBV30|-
TGTGCCTGGAGTGTACGGGCGACAGGGAACACTGAAGCTTTCTTT
CAWSVRATGNTEAFF
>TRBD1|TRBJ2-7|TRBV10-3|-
TGTGCCATCAGTCAGGACAGGGAGCAGTACTTC
CAISQDREQYF
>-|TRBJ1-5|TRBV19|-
TGTGCCAGTAGATCCTCGGGGGGCTCCAATCAGCCCCAGCATTTT
CASRSSGGSNQPQHF
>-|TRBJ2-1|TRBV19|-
TGTGCCAGTAGTGGCCCACACCCTGTATACAATGAGCAGTTCTTC
CASSGPHPVYNEQFF
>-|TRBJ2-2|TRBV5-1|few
TGCGCCAGCAGCTCCGGGACACCGAACACCGGGGAGCTGTTTTTT
CASSSGTPNTGELFF
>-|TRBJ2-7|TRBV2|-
TGTGCCATGAACCATAGGGGCAGAACCTACGAGCAGTACTTC
CAMNHRGRTYEQYF
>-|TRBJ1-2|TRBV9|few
TGTGCCAGCAGCGTAGGAGGGGGAGGCTACACCTTC
CASSVGGGGYTF
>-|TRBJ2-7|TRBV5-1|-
TGCGCCAGCAGCTCGGACGAGGGGGGGGACGCCTACGAGCAGTACTTC
CASSSDEGGDAYEQYF
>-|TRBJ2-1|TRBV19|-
TGTGCCAGTAGTTGGGCCAATGAGCAGTTCTTC
CASSWANEQFF
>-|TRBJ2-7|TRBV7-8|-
TGTGCCAGCAGCCGGACAGCTTACGAGCAGTACTTC
CASSRTAYEQYF
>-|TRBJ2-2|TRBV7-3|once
TGTGCCAGCAGCAGGCGAGCAGGGCGAACGGGCACCGGGGAGCTGTTTTTT
CASSRRAGRTGTGELFF
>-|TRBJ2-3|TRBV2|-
TGTGCCAGCGGAGAGCGGACCGCTGATGATACGCAGTATTTT
CASGERTADDTQYF
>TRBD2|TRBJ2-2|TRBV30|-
TGTGCCTGGAGAGCGGGGTTGGCCGGGGAGCTGTTTTTT
CAWRAGLAGELFF
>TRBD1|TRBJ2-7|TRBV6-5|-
TGTGCCAGTACCGGGACAGGCTCTTACTACGAGCAGTACTTC
CASTGTGSYYEQYF
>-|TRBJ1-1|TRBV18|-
TGTGCCAGCTCACCCGAGGCCTCCGGGCGGAGGGCTTTCTTT
CASSPEASGRRAFF
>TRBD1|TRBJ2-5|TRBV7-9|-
TGTGCCAGCAGCAGCTACAGGGGGCAGGGAGAGACCCAGTACTTC
CASSSYRGQGETQYF
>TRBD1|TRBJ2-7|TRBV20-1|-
TGCAGTTCTGACAGGGCCTACGAGCAGTACTTC
CSSDRAYEQYF
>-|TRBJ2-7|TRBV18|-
TGTGCCAGCTCACCAACGGGAGCGGAAGAGTTCTACGAGCAGTACTTC
CASSPTGAEEFYEQYF
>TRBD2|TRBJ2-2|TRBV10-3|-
TGTGCCATCAGCGGGGAGGGACGCAAGGAGGGCGGGGAGCTGTTTTTT
CAISGEGRKEGGELFF
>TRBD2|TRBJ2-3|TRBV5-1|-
TGCGCCAGCAGCTTGGAAGGGACTAGCGAAATAGATACGCAGTATTTT
CASSLEGTSEIDTQYF
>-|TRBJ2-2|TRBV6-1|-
TGTGCCAGCAGTGCCCGGACAGAGAACACCGGGGAGCTGTTTTTT
CASSARTENTGELFF
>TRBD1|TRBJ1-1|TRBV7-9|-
TGTGCCAGCAGCTTAGGGGACACAGGGGGCACTGAAGCTTTCTTT
CASSLGDTGGTEAFF
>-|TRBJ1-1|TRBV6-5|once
TGTGCCAGCAGTTACTCTGGGGGGAAAGCTTTCTTT
CASSYSGGKAFF
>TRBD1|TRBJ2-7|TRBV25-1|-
TGTGCCAGCAGTGAAGGTGGGACAGTCACCTACGAGCAGTACTTC
CASSEGGTVTYEQYF
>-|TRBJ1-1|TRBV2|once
TGTGCCAGCAGTTCAACCCCGGGTCTCACTGAAGCTTTCTTT
CASSSTPGLTEAFF
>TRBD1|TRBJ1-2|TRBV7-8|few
TGTGCCAGCAGCTTACCGACAGGGAACTATGGCTACACCTTC
CASSLPTGNYGYTF
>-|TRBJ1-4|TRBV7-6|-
TGTGCCAGCAGCTTAGTACCACTCAATGAAAAACTGTTTTTT
CASSLVPLNEKLFF
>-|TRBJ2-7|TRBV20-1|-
TGCAGTGCTAGGGGGAGCGACGAGCAGTACTTC
CSARGSDEQYF
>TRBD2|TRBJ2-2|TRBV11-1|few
TGTGCCAGCAGCCCAAGCGGGGTAGGCACCGGGGAGCTGTTTTTT
CASSPSGVGTGELFF
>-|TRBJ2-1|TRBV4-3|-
TGCGCCAGCAGCCCTATCCATAGTCTCAACAATGAGCAGTTCTTC
CASSPIHSLNNEQFF
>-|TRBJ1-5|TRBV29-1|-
TGCAGCGTTGAAGACAGTTATAATCAGCCCCAGCATTTT
CSVEDSYNQPQHF
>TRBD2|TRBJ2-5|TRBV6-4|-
TGTGCCAGCAGCGCCTGGGGGGGGGAGACCCAGTACTTC
CASSAWGGETQYF
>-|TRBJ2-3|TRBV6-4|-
TGTGCCAGCAGCTACCGCGGCACTAGCACAGATACGCAGTATTTT
CASSYRGTSTDTQYF
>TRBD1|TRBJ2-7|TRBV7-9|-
TGTGCCAGCAGCGGGGCGACAGGGTTAAACGAGCAGTACTTC
CASSGATGLNEQYF
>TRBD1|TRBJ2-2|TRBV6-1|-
TGTGCCAGCAGCGTAGGACAGGTGAACACCGGGGAGCTGTTTTTT
CASSVGQVNTGELFF
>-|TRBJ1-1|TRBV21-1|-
TGTGCCAGCAGCAAAAATGAGGTGCGCACTGAAGCTTTCTTT
CASSKNEVRTEAFF